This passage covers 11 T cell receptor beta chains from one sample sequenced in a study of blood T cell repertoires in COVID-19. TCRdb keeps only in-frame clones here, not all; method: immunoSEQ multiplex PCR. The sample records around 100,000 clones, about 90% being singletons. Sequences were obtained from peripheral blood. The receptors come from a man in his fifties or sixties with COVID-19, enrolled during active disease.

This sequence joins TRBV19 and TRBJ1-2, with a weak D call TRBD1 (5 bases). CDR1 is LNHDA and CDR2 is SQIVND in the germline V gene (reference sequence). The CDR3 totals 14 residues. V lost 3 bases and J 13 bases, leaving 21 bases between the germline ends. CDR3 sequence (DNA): TGTGCCAGTAGTATGGTCGAACAGGCCCCAAGGATCACCTTC. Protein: CASSMVEQAPRITF.

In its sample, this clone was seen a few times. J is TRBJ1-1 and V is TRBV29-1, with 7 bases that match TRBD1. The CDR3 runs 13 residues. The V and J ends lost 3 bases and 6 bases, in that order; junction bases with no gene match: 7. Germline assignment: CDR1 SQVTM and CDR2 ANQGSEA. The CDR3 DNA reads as TGCAGCGTTGATTCCAGGGGGGCTTCTGAAGCTTTCTTT. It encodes CSVDSRGASEAFF.

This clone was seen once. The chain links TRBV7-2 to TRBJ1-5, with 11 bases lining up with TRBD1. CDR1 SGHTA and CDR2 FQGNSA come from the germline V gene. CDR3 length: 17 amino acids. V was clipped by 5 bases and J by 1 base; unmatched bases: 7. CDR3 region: CASSRTGGGKSNQPQHF. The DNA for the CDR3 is TGTGCCAGCAGCAGGACAGGGGGCGGGAAGAGCAATCAGCCCCAGCATTTT.

CDR3 region: CASSQGFLAGVGEQYF. CDR3 nucleotide sequence: TGTGCCAGCAGCCAAGGTTTTTTAGCGGGGGTGGGCGAGCAGTACTTC. This chain joins TRBV4-2 and TRBJ2-7; 9 nucleotides line up with TRBD2. The germline CDR1 and CDR2 sequences are LGHNA and YNFKEQ. The CDR3 runs 16 residues. V dropped 1 base and J dropped 6; count of bases not matched to a gene: 10.

CDR3 region: CASSMTGLGSGNTIYF. The DNA for the CDR3 is TGTGCCAGCAGTATGACGGGACTCGGCTCTGGAAACACCATATATTTT. The J gene is TRBJ1-3, the V gene TRBV28, with D possibly TRBD1 on 5 matching bases. From germline, CDR1 is MDHEN and CDR2 SYDVKM. CDR3 length: 16 amino acids. Trimming left V 5 bases short and J 0 bases short, with 14 bases between.

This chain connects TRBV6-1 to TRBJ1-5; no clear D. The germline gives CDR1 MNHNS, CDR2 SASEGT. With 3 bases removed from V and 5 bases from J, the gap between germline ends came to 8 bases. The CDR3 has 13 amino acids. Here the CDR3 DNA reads TGTGCCAGCAGTGAGTTAGTTTATCAGCCCCAGCATTTT. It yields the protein CASSELVYQPQHF.

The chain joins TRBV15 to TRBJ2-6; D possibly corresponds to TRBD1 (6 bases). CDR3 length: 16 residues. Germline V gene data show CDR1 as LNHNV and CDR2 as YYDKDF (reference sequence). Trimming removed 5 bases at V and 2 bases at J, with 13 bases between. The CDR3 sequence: CATSPLGAAGANVLTF. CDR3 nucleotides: TGTGCCACCAGCCCCCTGGGGGCAGCTGGGGCCAACGTCCTGACTTTC.

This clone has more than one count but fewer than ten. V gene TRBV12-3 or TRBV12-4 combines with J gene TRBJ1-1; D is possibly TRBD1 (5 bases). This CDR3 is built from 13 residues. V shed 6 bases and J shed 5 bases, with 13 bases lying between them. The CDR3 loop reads CASSGGTRTEAFF. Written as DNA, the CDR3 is TGTGCCAGCAGCGGAGGGACGAGGACTGAAGCTTTCTTT.

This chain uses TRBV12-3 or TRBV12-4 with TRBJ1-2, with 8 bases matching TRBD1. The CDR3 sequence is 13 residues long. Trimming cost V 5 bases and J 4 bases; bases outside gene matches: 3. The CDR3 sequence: CASSIGQGYGYTF. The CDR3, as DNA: TGTGCCAGCAGTATTGGACAGGGCTATGGCTACACCTTC.

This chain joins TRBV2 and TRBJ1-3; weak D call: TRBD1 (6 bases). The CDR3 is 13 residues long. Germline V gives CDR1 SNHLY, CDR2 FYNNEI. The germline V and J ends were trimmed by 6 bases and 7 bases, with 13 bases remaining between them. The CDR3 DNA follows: TGTGCCAGCAGCGGGGGGGCAGTGAACACCATATATTTT. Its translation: CASSGGAVNTIYF.

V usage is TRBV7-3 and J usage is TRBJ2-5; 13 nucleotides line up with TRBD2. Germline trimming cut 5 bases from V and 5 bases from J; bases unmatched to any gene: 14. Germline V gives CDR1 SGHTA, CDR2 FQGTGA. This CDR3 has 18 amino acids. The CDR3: CASSHGRTSGGAGETQYF. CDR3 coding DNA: TGTGCCAGCAGCCACGGCCGGACTAGCGGGGGTGCGGGGGAGACCCAGTACTTC.